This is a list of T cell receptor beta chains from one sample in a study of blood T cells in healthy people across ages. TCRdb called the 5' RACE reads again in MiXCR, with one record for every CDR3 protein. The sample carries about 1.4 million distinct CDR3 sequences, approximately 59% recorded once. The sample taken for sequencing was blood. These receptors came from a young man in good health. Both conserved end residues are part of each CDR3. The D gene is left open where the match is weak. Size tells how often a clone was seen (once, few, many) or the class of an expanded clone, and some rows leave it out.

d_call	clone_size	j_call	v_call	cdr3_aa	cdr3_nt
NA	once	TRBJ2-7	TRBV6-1	CASSEGGQYYEQYF	TGTGCCAGCAGTGAAGGTGGACAGTACTACGAGCAGTACTTC
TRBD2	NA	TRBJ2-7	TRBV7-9	CASSWREASSYEQYF	TGTGCCAGCAGCTGGCGGGAGGCTAGCTCCTACGAGCAGTACTTC
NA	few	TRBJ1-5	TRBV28	CASKYRGPSNQPQHF	TGTGCCAGCAAATATAGGGGCCCCAGCAATCAGCCCCAGCATTTT
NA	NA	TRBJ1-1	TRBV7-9	CASPVGRGAFF	TGTGCCAGCCCTGTGGGTCGAGGAGCTTTCTTT
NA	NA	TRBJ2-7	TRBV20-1	CSASMGTRYEQYF	TGCAGTGCTAGTATGGGGACGCGATACGAGCAGTACTTC
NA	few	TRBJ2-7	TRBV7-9	CASTTGNPYEQYF	TGTGCCAGTACTACAGGGAACCCCTACGAGCAGTACTTC
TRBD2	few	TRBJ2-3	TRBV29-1	CSLSGRMTDTQYF	TGCAGCCTAAGCGGGAGGATGACAGATACGCAGTATTTT
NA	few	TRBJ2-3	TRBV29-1	CSVVGSGSTDTQYF	TGCAGCGTGGTGGGCAGCGGGAGCACAGATACGCAGTATTTT
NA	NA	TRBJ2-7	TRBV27	CASSEHGTSYGQYF	TGTGCCAGCAGCGAACATGGGACATCTTACGGGCAGTACTTC
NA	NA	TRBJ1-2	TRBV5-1	CASSRVGEPNYGYTF	TGCGCCAGCAGCCGGGTTGGAGAGCCTAACTATGGCTACACCTTC
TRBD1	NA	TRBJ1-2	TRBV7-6	CASSARDREFPYGYTF	TGTGCCAGCAGCGCCCGGGACAGGGAATTCCCCTATGGCTACACCTTC
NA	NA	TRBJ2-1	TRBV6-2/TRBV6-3	CASSYTFEQFF	TGTGCCAGCAGTTACACTTTTGAGCAGTTCTTC
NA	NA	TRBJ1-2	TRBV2	CAGSEHYGYTF	TGTGCCGGCAGTGAACACTATGGCTACACCTTC
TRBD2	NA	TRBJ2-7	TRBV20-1	CSARDGGRDYNEQYF	TGCAGTGCTAGAGATGGAGGGAGGGACTACAATGAGCAGTACTTC